This TCR beta chain emerged from a study of Graves' ophthalmopathy and Graves' hyperthyroidism (dated by TCRdb to 2017 to 2018). Broadly, across the study: Peripheral blood was collected at initial diagnosis, before any treatment. Following sampling, methimazole starting at 30 mg daily was administered to hyperthyroidism patients, and high-dose intravenous methylprednisolone was administered to ophthalmopathy patients. An independent validation cohort was composed of roughly 18 hyperthyroidism patients and 17 patients who later progressed from hyperthyroidism to ophthalmopathy. In total, 135 blood samples were TCR-sequenced: 40 to 45 ophthalmopathy, some 75 hyperthyroidism and approximately 17 hyperthyroidism-to-ophthalmopathy patients. To explore V-J signatures distinguishing ophthalmopathy from hyperthyroidism, a discovery set of 100 patients (about 41 ophthalmopathy, 55 to 60 stable hyperthyroidism) was enrolled. To tell Graves' ophthalmopathy apart from Graves' hyperthyroidism, and to predict which patients would progress to ophthalmopathy, the study relied on TCR beta repertoire signatures. In more than five hyperthyroidism patients, T-cell repertoires of thyroid tissue and blood were compared.

Ophthalmopathy patients had moderately to severely active disease, Clinical Activity Score of at least 3, NOSPECS grade of at least 4, and disease duration under 3 months. Patients with other autoimmune diseases, uncontrolled infections, pregnancy or lactation were excluded. Diagnosis relied on clinical symptoms, serum thyroxine, TRAb, thyroid ultrasound and orbital computed tomography. Using Ficoll-Paque density gradient centrifugation, PBMCs were isolated from 9.5 to 10 ml of fresh peripheral blood. Total RNA was extracted with Trizol reagent and quality-checked on an Agilent 2100 Bioanalyzer. The investigation overall reported the following: Sample size was not predetermined statistically, and investigators were not blinded to group allocation. In validation, the model predicted ophthalmopathy progression with about 70% sensitivity and around 72% specificity; some 13 predicted patients were CT-confirmed with GO in a median of around 6 months. The 13-signature model separated ophthalmopathy from stable hyperthyroidism with 85% to 90% sensitivity and just under 84% specificity in cross-validation, and 80%/75% in the test set. Most of the expanded thyroid clonotypes with a frequency above 0.001 were also detected in blood, and it was suggested that the thyroid immune response may be reflected by blood repertoires.

For repertoire sequencing, TCR beta CDR3 regions were amplified from RNA transcripts. The first round was an RT-PCR using HTBI primers with the Qiagen OneStep RT-PCR kit, and this first round was followed by a second-round multiplex PCR, then size selection and purification. Libraries were sequenced on an Illumina HiSeq2000 using paired-end 100 bp reads. The paper's processing steps were these. SOAPnuke was used to process the reads, removing any read that contained adapters or uncalled bases, had a mean Phred below 15, or lacked an exact match to the constant primer or identifier. High-quality paired reads were merged with COPE v1.2.5. Clonotypes were defined as unique nucleotide sequences and were aligned to IMGT TRB V, D and J references using MiTCR v1.1. Analysis was restricted to V-J combinations with a frequency above 0.0001, which covered over 98% of repertoires. For each V-J combination, a TCR clonal expansion and chaos score was defined as F50 clonal expansion divided by the chaos observed in the TCRdist matrix. Welch's t-statistics and random forest were used to reduce features to more than ten V-J combinations, which were fed into a naive Bayes classifier. The similarity between thyroid and blood repertoires was quantified using the Morisita-Horn index. TCRdb reprocessed the public reads (quality trimming at Q25 with fastp, clone calling with MiXCR) and kept in-frame beta chains. Each CDR3 protein appears once, grouped with its most common genes and DNA. TCRdb's processing, not the study's, gives the V and J calls here. The sample profile shows 300,000 to 400,000 distinct CDR3 sequences; roughly 16% of them were found once. The ten biggest clones cover 12% of the sample.

The table lists this clonotype with many counts. No cognate antigen has been identified for it. There are no base qualities to consult, and no much larger clone falls within one base. CDR1 and CDR2 were assigned from the germline V gene as SGHRS and YFSETQ. Trimming accounts for 4 bases at V and 4 bases at J, while the number of junction bases matched to no gene is 9. From its cysteine to its phenylalanine, the CDR3 spans 15 amino acids. The DNA shown is the 45-base CDR3, in frame from base 1. Sequenced sample: peripheral blood. Rearrangement joined TRBV5-1 to TRBJ2-7, and 9 junction bases match TRBD1. The receptor was isolated from an adult man with Graves' ophthalmopathy. The nucleotides are TGCGCCAGCAGCGCCCGGACAGGGGAAGGGTACGAGCAGTACTTC. This yields the protein CASSARTGEGYEQYF.